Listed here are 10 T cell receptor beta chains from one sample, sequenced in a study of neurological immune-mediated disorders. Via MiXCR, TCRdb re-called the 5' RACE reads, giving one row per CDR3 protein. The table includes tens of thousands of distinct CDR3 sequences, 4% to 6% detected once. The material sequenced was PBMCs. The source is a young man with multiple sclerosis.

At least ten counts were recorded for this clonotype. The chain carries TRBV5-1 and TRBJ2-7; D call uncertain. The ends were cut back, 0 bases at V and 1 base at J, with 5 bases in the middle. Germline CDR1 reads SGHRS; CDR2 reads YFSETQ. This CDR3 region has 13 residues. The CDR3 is CASSLAFSYEQYF. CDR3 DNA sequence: TGCGCCAGCAGCTTGGCGTTTTCCTACGAGCAGTACTTC. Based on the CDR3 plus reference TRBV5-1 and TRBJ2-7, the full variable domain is KAGVTQTPRYLIKTRGQQVTLSCSPISGHRSVSWYQQTPGQGLQFLFEYFSETQRNKGNFPGRFSGRQFSNSRSEMNVSTLELGDSALYLCASSLAFSYEQYFGPGTRLTVT.

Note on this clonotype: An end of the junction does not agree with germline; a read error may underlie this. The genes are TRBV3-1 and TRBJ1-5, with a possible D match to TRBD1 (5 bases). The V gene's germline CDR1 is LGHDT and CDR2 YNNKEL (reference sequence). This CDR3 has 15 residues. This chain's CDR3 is CASSQAGSYNQPQNF. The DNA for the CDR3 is TGTGCCAGCAGCCAAGCAGGGTCCTACAACCAGCCCCAGAATTTT.

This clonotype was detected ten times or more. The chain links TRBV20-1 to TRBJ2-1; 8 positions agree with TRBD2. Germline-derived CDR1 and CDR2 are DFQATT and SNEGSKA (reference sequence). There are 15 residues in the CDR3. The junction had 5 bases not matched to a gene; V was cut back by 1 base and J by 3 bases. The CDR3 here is CSARVPAGDYNEQFF. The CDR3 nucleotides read TGCAGTGCTAGAGTCCCAGCGGGAGACTACAATGAGCAGTTCTTC.

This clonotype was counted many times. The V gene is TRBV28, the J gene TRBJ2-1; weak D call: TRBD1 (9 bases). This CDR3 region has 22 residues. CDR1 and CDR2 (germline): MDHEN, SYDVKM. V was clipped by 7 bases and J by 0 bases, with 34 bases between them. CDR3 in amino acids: CASTGTGFVWREAPSSYNEQFF. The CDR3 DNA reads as TGTGCCAGCACGGGGACAGGGTTTGTCTGGCGGGAGGCCCCGAGCTCCTACAATGAGCAGTTCTTC.

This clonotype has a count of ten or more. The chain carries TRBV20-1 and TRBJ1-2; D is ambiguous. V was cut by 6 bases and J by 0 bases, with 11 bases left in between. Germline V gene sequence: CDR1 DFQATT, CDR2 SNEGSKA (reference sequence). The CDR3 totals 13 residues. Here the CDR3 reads CSAYAGSNYGYTF. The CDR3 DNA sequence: TGCAGTGCGTATGCCGGGTCTAACTATGGCTACACCTTC.

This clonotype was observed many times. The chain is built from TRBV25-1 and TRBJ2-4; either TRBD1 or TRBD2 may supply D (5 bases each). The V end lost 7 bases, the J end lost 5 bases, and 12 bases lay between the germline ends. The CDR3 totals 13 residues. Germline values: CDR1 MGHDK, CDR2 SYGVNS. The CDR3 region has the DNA TGTGCCAGCACCGCCGGGACGGAAAACATTCAGTACTTC. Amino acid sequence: CASTAGTENIQYF.

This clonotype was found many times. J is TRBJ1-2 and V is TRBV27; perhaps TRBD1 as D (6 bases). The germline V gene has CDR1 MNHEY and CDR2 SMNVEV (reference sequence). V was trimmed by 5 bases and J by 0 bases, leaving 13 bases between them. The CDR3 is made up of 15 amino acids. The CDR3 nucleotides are TGTGCCAGCAGTCCACGACAGGACCCTAACTATGGCTACACCTTC. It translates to CASSPRQDPNYGYTF.

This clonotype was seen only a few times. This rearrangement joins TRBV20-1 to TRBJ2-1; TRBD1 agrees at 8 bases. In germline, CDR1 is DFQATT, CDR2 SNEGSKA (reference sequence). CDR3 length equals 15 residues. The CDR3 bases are TGCAGCACAACGGGACAGGACAGTTCCTACAATGAGCAGTTCTTC. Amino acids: CSTTGQDSSYNEQFF.

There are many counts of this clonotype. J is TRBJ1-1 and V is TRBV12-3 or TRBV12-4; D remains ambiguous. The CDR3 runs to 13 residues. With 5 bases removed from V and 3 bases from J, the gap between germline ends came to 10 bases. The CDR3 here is CASSRTAYTEAFF. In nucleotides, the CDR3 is TGTGCCAGCAGTAGAACAGCTTACACTGAAGCTTTCTTT.

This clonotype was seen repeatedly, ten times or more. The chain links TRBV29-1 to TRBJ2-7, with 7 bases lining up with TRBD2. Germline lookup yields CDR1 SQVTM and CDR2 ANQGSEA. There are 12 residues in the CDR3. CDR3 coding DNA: TGCTCTGGAGGGGACTACTCCTACGAGCAGTACTTC. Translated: CSGGDYSYEQYF.